These 16 T cell receptor beta chains originate from one sample sequenced in a study of neurological immune-mediated disorders. TCRdb passed the 5' RACE reads through MiXCR, listing each CDR3 protein once. The data show more than 40,000 distinct CDR3 sequences, approximately 3% seen once. Material: PBMCs. Receptor source: a woman aged 50 to 60 with multiple sclerosis.

The chain employs TRBV20-1 and TRBJ1-1; D possibly corresponds to TRBD1 (5 bases). This CDR3 has 12 residues. Germline V gene data show CDR1 as DFQATT and CDR2 as SNEGSKA (reference sequence). The CDR3, as DNA: TGCAGCGCATCGCCGGGGGGCACTGAAGCTTTCTTT. This sequence encodes CSASPGGTEAFF.

This clonotype was recorded many times. The chain links TRBV7-8 to TRBJ2-3; 14 bases fit TRBD2. The CDR3 spans 17 residues. CDR1 and CDR2 from the germline V gene are SGHVS and FQNEAQ. The V segment lost 5 bases and the J segment 1 base; nucleotides outside the gene matches: 5. The CDR3 DNA reads as TGTGCCAGCAGCGGAAGACTAGCGGGGGGGGGCACAGATACGCAGTATTTT. This gives the protein CASSGRLAGGGTDTQYF.

Ten or more counts support this clonotype. The chain employs TRBV29-1 and TRBJ1-2; 7 bases line up with TRBD1. Germline V gene lookup returns CDR1 SQVTM and CDR2 ANQGSEA. J gave up 8 bases and V 6 bases, and 9 bases lay outside the gene matches. The CDR3 is 12 residues long. The CDR3 DNA sequence: TGCAGCGTGGGGACAGCGGCTTCGGGCTACACCTTC. Translating gives CSVGTAASGYTF.

This clonotype showed up many times. The chain uses TRBV20-1 and TRBJ2-7; 9 bases align to TRBD1. CDR1 and CDR2 from the germline V gene are DFQATT and SNEGSKA (reference sequence). Unmatched junction bases numbered 11, after V lost 8 bases and J lost 6 bases. The CDR3 has 13 amino acids. The CDR3 sequence: CSPQGDRVSEQYF. Written as DNA, the CDR3 is TGCAGTCCACAGGGGGACAGGGTTTCCGAGCAGTACTTC.

This clonotype was observed many times. The chain recombines TRBV7-8 with TRBJ2-4; a possible D gene is TRBD2 (5 bases). Trimming removed 3 bases at V and 1 base at J, with 10 bases between. The CDR3 has 15 residues. CDR1 SGHVS and CDR2 FQNEAQ come from the germline V gene. The CDR3 nucleotides are TGTGCCAGCAGCTTTGGGCGGGCCGCCAAAAACATTCAGTACTTC. Residues: CASSFGRAAKNIQYF.

This clonotype has ten or more counts. This chain connects TRBV12-3 or TRBV12-4 to TRBJ1-1, with 10 bases fitting TRBD1. V lost 5 bases and J lost 2; bases outside the gene matches: 5. This CDR3 spans 15 amino acids. In DNA form, the CDR3 reads TGTGCCAGCAGTCCTCGGACAGGGGGAAACACTGAAGCTTTCTTT. This sequence encodes CASSPRTGGNTEAFF.

This clonotype was found many times. The genes are TRBV5-1 and TRBJ2-5; D unresolved. From germline, CDR1 is SGHRS and CDR2 YFSETQ. Trimming took 1 base from V and 2 from J, leaving 12 bases between them. The CDR3 runs 15 residues. CDR3 in amino acids: CASSLSGNVQETQYF. The CDR3 DNA is TGCGCCAGCAGCTTGTCCGGAAATGTTCAAGAGACCCAGTACTTC. The full variable domain, with the rest looked up from reference TRBV5-1 and TRBJ2-5, is KAGVTQTPRYLIKTRGQQVTLSCSPISGHRSVSWYQQTPGQGLQFLFEYFSETQRNKGNFPGRFSGRQFSNSRSEMNVSTLELGDSALYLCASSLSGNVQETQYFGPGTRLLVL.

This clonotype was observed many times. The chain combines TRBV5-1 with TRBJ2-5, with D unclear. The CDR3 covers 15 residues. Germline loops: CDR1 SGHRS, CDR2 YFSETQ. Trimming cost V 0 bases and J 4 bases, with 13 bases left between them. The CDR3 spells CASSLGHAGGETQYF. DNA for the CDR3: TGCGCCAGCAGCTTGGGGCACGCTGGTGGAGAGACCCAGTACTTC.

There are many counts of this clonotype. DNA for the CDR3: TGCGCCAGCAGCTTGAGGACGGGACCGGACACTGAAGCTTTCTTT. Translating gives CASSLRTGPDTEAFF. The chain couples TRBV5-1 to TRBJ1-1; a weak D match, TRBD1 (5 bases). Per germline, CDR1 SGHRS and CDR2 YFSETQ. Trimming removed 1 base from V and 3 bases from J, with 13 bases in between. This CDR3 region has 15 residues.

This clonotype was counted many times. The J gene is TRBJ1-2, the V gene TRBV5-6; D is possibly TRBD1 (6 bases). The CDR3 extends over 15 amino acids. V was clipped by 4 bases and J by 4 bases, with 17 bases between them. Germline V gives CDR1 SGHDT, CDR2 YYEEEE. The CDR3 nucleotides are TGTGCCAGCAGCCGCAACAGGGATAGGGGCTATGGCTACACCTTC. It is translated as CASSRNRDRGYGYTF.

This clonotype has a count of ten or more. The V and J genes are TRBV20-1 and TRBJ1-3; the D gene is possibly TRBD1 (6 bases). The CDR3 has 14 residues. V lost 5 bases and J lost 0, with 11 bases in between. From germline, CDR1 is DFQATT and CDR2 SNEGSKA (reference sequence). The CDR3 DNA sequence: TGCAGTGCTCCGGACAGACGCTCTGGAAACACCATATATTTT. The encoded protein is CSAPDRRSGNTIYF.

In this sample, this clonotype turned up a few times. J is TRBJ1-5 and V is TRBV20-1, with 7 bases matching TRBD1. V was pared by 3 bases and J by 3 bases, with 2 bases of the junction left unmatched. Germline V gene sequence: CDR1 DFQATT, CDR2 SNEGSKA (reference sequence). The CDR3 is 13 amino acids. CDR3 in DNA: TGCAGTGCTAGGGGGACAGTCAATCAGCCCCAGCATTTT. Translated: CSARGTVNQPQHF.

This clonotype was recorded at least ten times. The chain recombines TRBV20-1 with TRBJ1-2; D is ambiguous. Between the trimmed V and J ends, which lost 6 bases and 4 bases, there was a span of 18 bases. The germline V gene encodes CDR1 DFQATT and CDR2 SNEGSKA (reference sequence). CDR3 length: 14 residues. The CDR3 loop reads CSALKDGVGYGYTF. CDR3 DNA: TGCAGTGCCCTTAAGGACGGGGTGGGCTATGGCTACACCTTC.

This clonotype was counted ten times or more. The chain carries TRBV3-1 and TRBJ2-7, with 9 bases aligning to TRBD1. CDR1 LGHDT and CDR2 YNNKEL come from the germline V gene (reference sequence). The CDR3 covers 15 residues. V was clipped by 4 bases and J by 5 bases; unmatched bases: 9. DNA of the CDR3: TGTGCCAGCAGCCCCTGGACAGGGGATTCCGACGAGCAGTACTTC. It codes for CASSPWTGDSDEQYF.

Many counts were recorded for this clonotype. This chain uses TRBV20-1 with TRBJ2-5, with D perhaps being TRBD1 or TRBD2 (5 bases each). V was pared by 0 bases and J by 2 bases, with 13 bases between. The CDR3 contains 15 residues. CDR1 is DFQATT, CDR2 SNEGSKA, per germline (reference sequence). The CDR3 nucleotides read TGCAGTGCTAGAGATATGGGGACGGGGCAAGAGACCCAGTACTTC. Translating it yields CSARDMGTGQETQYF.

Many counts were recorded for this clonotype. The chain has TRBV20-1 and TRBJ1-5; no definite D call. The CDR3 has 15 amino acids. The ends were cut back, 2 bases at V and 5 bases at J, with 16 bases in the middle. Germline lookup yields CDR1 DFQATT and CDR2 SNEGSKA (reference sequence). This chain's CDR3 is CSARIIGRLDQPQHF. CDR3 sequence (DNA): TGCAGTGCTAGAATAATCGGACGCCTGGATCAGCCCCAGCATTTT.